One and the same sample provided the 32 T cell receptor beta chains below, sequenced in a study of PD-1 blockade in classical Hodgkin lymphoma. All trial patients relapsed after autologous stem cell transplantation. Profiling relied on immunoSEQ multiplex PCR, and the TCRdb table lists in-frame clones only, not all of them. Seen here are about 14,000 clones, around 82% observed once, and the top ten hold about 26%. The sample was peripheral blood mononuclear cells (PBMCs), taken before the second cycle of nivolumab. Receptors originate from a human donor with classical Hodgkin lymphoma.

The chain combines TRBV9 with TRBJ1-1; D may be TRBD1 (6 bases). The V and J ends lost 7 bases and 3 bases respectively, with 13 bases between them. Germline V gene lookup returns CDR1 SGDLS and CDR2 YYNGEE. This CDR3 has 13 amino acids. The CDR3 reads CASGGAGDTEAFF. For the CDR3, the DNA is TGTGCCAGCGGGGGGGCGGGGGACACTGAAGCTTTCTTT.

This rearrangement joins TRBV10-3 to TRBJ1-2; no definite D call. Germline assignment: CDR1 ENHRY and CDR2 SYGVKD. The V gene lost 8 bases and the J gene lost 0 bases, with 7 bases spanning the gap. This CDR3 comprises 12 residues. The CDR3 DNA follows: TGTGCCATCGCCAGCGCTAACTATGGCTACACCTTC. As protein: CAIASANYGYTF.

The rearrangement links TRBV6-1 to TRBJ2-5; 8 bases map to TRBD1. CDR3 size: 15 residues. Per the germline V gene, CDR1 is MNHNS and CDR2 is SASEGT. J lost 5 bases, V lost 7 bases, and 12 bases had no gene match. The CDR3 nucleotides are TGTGCCAGCACCAAAGGACAGGGTAGTTGGGAGACCCAGTACTTC. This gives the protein CASTKGQGSWETQYF.

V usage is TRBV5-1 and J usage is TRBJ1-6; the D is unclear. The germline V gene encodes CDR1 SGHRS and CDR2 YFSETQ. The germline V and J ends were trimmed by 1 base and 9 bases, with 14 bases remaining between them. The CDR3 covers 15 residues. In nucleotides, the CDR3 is TGCGCCAGCAGCTTGCGTTTCGATTTAGGTTCACCCCTCCACTTT. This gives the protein CASSLRFDLGSPLHF.

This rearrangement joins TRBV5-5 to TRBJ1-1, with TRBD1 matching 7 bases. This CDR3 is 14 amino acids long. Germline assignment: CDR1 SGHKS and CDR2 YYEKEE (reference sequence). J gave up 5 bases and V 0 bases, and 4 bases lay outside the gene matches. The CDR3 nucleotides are TGTGCCAGCAGCTTGGCAGCAGGGGGGACTGAAGCTTTCTTT. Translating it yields CASSLAAGGTEAFF.

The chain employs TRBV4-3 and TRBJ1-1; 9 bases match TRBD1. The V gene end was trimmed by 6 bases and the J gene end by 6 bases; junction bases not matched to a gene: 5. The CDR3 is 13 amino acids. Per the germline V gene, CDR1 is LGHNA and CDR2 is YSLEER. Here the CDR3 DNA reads TGCGCCAGCAGGGGACAGGGAATCTCTGAAGCTTTCTTT. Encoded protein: CASRGQGISEAFF.

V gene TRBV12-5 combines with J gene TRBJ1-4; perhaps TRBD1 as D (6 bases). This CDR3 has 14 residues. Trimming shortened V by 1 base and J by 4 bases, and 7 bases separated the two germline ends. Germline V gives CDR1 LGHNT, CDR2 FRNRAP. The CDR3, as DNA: TGTGCTAGTGGTTTGGGGACAGATAATGAAAAACTGTTTTTT. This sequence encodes CASGLGTDNEKLFF.

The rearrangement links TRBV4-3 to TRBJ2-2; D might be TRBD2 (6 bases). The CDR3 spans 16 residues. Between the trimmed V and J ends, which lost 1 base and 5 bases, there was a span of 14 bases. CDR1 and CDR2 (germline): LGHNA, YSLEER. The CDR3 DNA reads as TGCGCCAGCAGCCAAGCGGAGGGCAGACTGACCGGGGAGCTGTTTTTT. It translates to CASSQAEGRLTGELFF.

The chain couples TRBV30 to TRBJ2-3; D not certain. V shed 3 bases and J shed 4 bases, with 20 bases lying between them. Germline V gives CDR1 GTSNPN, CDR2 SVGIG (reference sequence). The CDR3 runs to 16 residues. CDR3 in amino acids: CAWSYPRWEKADTQYF. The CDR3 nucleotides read TGTGCCTGGAGCTACCCCCGGTGGGAAAAGGCAGATACGCAGTATTTT.

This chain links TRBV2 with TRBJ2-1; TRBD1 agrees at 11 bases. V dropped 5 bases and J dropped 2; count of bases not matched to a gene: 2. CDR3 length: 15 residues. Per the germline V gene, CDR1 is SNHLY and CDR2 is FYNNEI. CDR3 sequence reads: CASSSGQGAYNEQFF. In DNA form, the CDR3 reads TGTGCCAGCAGTTCGGGACAGGGGGCCTACAATGAGCAGTTCTTC.

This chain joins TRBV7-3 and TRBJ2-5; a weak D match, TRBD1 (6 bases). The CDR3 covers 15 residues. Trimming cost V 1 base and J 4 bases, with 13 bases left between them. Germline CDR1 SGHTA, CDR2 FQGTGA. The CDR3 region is CASSLNQGPVETQYF. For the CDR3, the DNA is TGTGCCAGCAGCTTAAATCAGGGGCCAGTAGAGACCCAGTACTTC.

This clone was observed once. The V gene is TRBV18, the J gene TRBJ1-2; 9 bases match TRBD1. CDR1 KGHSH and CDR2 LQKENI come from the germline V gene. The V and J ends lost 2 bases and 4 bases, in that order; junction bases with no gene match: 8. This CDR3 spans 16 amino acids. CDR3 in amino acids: CASSPVVGTGSYGYTF. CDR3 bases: TGTGCCAGCTCACCAGTAGTAGGGACAGGGAGCTATGGCTACACCTTC.

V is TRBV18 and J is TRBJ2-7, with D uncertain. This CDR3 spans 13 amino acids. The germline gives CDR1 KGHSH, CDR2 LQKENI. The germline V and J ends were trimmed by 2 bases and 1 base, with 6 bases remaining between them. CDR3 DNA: TGTGCCAGCTCACCAGGGGTGTCCTACGAGCAGTACTTC. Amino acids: CASSPGVSYEQYF.

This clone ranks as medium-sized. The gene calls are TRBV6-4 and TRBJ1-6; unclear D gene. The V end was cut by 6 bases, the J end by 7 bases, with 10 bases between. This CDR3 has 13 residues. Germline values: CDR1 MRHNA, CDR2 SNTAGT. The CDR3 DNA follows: TGTGCCAGCAGAAGGGATTTCAATTCACCCCTCCACTTT. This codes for CASRRDFNSPLHF.

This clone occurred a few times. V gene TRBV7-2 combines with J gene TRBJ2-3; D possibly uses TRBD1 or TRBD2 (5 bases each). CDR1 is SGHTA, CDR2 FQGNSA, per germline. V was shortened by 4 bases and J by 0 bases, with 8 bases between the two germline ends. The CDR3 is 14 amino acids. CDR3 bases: TGTGCCAGCAGCTGGGGACCGAGCACAGATACGCAGTATTTT. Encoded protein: CASSWGPSTDTQYF.

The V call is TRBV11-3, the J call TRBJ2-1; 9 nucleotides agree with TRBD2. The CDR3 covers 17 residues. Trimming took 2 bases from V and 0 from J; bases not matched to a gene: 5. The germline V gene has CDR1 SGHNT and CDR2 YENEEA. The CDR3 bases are TGTGCCAGCAGCTTACGGGCGGGGGGGTCCTCCTACAATGAGCAGTTCTTC. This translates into CASSLRAGGSSYNEQFF.

CDR3 in DNA: TGTGCCTGGACCCCGGTAGGAAACTCTGGAAACACCATATATTTT. This sequence encodes CAWTPVGNSGNTIYF. The chain uses TRBV30 and TRBJ1-3; no definite D call. Germline V gives CDR1 GTSNPN, CDR2 SVGIG (reference sequence). The CDR3 contains 15 residues. Between the trimmed V and J ends, which lost 4 bases and 0 bases, there was a span of 13 bases.

CDR3 coding DNA: TGTGCCAGCAGTGACCCTTCTTCCGGGACAGCCACCCCTTTTTACAATGAGCAGTTCTTC. Its protein product is CASSDPSSGTATPFYNEQFF. The chain links TRBV2 to TRBJ2-1; TRBD1 matches 7 bases. Germline V gives CDR1 SNHLY, CDR2 FYNNEI. The CDR3 covers 20 residues. J gave up 4 bases and V 3 bases, and 21 bases lay outside the gene matches.

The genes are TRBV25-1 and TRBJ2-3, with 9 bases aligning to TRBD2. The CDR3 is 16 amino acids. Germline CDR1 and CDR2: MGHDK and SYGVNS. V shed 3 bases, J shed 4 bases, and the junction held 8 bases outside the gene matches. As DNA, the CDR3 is TGTGCCAGCAGTGAGGTTAGCGGGAGAAGGGCAGATACGCAGTATTTT. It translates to CASSEVSGRRADTQYF.

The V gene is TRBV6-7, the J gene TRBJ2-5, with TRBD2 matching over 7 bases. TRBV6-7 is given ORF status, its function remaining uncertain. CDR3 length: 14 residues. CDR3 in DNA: TGTGCGAACAATGGGGGGGGTTGGCAAGAGACCCAGTACTTC. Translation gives CANNGGGWQETQYF.

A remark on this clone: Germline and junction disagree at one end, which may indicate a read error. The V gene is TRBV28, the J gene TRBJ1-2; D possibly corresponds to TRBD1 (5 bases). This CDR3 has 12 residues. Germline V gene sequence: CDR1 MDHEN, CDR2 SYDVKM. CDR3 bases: TGTGCCAGCAGGCCTGGATGGGGCGTGGACTTCTTC. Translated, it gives CASRPGWGVDFF.

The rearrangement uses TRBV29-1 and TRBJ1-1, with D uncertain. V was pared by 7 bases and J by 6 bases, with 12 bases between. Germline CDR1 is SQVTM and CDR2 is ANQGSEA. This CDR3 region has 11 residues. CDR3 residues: CSASVTPEAFF. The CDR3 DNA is TGCAGCGCCTCAGTAACGCCTGAAGCTTTCTTT. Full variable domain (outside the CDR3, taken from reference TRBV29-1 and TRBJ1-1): SAVISQKPSRDICQRGTSLTIQCQVDSQVTMMFWYRQQPGQSLTLIATANQGSEATYESGFVIDKFPISRPNLTFSTLTVSNMSPEDSSIYLCSASVTPEAFFGQGTRLTVV.

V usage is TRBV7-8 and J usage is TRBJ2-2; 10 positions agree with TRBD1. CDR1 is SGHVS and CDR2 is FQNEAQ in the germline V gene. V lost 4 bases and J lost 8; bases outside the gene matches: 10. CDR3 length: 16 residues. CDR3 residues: CASSSGDRGRAGELFF. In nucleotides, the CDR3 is TGTGCCAGCAGCTCGGGGGACAGGGGAAGGGCGGGGGAGCTGTTTTTT.

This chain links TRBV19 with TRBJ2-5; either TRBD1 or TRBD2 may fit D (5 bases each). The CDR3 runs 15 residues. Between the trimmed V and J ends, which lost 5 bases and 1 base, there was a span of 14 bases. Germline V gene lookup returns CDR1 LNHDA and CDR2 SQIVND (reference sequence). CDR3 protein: CASSPGRRSQETQYF. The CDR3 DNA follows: TGTGCCAGTAGTCCGGGACGGCGCTCCCAAGAGACCCAGTACTTC. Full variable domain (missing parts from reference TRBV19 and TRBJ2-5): DGGITQSPKYLFRKEGQNVTLSCEQNLNHDAMYWYRQDPGQGLRLIYYSQIVNDFQKGDIAEGYSVSREKKESFPLTVTSAQKNPTAFYLCASSPGRRSQETQYFGPGTRLLVL.

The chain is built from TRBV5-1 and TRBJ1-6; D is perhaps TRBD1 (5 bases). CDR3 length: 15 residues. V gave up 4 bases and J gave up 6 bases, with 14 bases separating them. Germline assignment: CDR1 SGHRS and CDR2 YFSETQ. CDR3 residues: CASSAQGQGNSPLHF. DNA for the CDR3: TGCGCCAGCAGCGCCCAGGGCCAAGGTAATTCACCCCTCCACTTT. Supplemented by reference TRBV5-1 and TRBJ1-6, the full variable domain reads KAGVTQTPRYLIKTRGQQVTLSCSPISGHRSVSWYQQTPGQGLQFLFEYFSETQRNKGNFPGRFSGRQFSNSRSEMNVSTLELGDSALYLCASSAQGQGNSPLHFGNGTRLTVT.

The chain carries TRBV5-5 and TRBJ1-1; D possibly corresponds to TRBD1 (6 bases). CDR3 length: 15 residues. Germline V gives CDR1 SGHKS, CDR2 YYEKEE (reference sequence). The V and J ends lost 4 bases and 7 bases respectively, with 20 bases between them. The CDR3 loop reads CASSPFTGLRFEAFF. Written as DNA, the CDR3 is TGTGCCAGCAGCCCATTTACAGGGCTGCGGTTTGAAGCTTTCTTT.

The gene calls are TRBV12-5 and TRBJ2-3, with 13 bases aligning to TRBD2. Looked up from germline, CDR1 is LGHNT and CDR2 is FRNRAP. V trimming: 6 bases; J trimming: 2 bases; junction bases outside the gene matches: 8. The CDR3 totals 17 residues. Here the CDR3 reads CASGRGTSGADTDTQYF. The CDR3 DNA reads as TGTGCTAGTGGCCGAGGGACTAGCGGGGCCGACACAGATACGCAGTATTTT.

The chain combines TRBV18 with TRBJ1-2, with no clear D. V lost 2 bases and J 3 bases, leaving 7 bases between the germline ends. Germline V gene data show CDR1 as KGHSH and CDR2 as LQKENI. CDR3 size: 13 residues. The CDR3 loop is CASSPVGDYGYTF. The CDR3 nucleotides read TGTGCCAGCTCACCAGTCGGAGACTATGGCTACACCTTC.

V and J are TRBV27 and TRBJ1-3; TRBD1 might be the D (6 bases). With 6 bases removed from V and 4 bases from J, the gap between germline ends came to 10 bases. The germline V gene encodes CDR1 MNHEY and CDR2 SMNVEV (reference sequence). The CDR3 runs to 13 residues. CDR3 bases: TGTGCCAGCAGAACAGGGACAGGAAACACCATATATTTT. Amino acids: CASRTGTGNTIYF.

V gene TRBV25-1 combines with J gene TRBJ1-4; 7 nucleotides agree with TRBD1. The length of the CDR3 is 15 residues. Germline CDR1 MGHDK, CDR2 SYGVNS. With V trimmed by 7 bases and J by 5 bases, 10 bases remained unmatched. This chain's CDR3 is CASTFTTGPNEKLFF. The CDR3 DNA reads TGTGCCAGCACCTTTACGACAGGGCCCAATGAAAAACTGTTTTTT.

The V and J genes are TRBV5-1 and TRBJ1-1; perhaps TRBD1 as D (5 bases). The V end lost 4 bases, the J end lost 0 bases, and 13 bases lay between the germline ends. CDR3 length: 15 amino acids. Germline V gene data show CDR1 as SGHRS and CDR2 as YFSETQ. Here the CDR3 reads CASSTAGTMNTEAFF. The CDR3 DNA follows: TGCGCCAGCAGCACTGCGGGGACCATGAACACTGAAGCTTTCTTT.

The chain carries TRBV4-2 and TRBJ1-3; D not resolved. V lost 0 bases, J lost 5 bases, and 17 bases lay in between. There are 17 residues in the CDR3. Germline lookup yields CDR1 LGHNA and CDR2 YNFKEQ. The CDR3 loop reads CASSQEDHGIIRNTIYF. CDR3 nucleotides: TGTGCCAGCAGCCAAGAGGATCACGGGATAATCAGAAACACCATATATTTT.